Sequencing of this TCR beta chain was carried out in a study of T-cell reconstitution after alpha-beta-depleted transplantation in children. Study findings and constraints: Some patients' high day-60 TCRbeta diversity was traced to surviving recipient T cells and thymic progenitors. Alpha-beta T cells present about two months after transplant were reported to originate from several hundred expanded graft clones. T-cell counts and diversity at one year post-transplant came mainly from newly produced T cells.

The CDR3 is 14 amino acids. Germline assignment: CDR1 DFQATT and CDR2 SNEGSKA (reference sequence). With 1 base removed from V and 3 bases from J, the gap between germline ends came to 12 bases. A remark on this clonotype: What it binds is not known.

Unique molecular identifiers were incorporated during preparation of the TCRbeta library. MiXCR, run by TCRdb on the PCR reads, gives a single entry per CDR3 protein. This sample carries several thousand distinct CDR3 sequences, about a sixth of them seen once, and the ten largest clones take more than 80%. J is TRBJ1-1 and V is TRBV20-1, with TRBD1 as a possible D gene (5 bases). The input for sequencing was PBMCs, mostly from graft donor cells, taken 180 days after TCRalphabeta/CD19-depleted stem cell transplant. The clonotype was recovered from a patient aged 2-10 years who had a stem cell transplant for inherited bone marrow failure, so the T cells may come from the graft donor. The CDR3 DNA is TGCAGTGCTAGAGTAGGCAGGGCGGACACTGAAGCTTTCTTT. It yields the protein CSARVGRADTEAFF.